This TCR beta chain was sequenced during a study of T cell repertoires in aging, cancer and after chemotherapy. The template was genomic DNA from peripheral blood, not RNA. With V trimmed by 1 base and J by 4 bases, 3 bases remained unmatched. Per the germline V gene, CDR1 is SGHAT and CDR2 is FQDESV (reference sequence). This CDR3 contains 15 residues. TRB rearrangements spanning V, D and J were amplified using mixed TRB-A/B primers. TCRdb re-called the multiplex PCR reads through MiXCR, storing one row per CDR3 protein. This table has 20,000 or so distinct CDR3 sequences, over 35% appearing once. The rearrangement links TRBV11-1 to TRBJ2-5; 10 bases are a match to TRBD2. The specimen was blood. This sequence originates from a human donor with a solid tumor. As DNA, the CDR3 is TGTGCCAGCAGCTTAGGTCTAGCGGGAGCAGAGACCCAGTACTTC. It yields the protein CASSLGLAGAETQYF.